Below are 32 T cell receptor beta chains sequenced from a single sample in a study of shared clonotypes between healthy human individuals. The method was immunoSEQ multiplex PCR; TCRdb's version includes in-frame clones alone and lacks a portion of them. The sample holds fewer than 650,000 clones, around 76% seen once. Sequencing input: PBMCs. The receptors derive from a woman in her 40s in good health. Some clones in this sample may be carry-over from other donors' samples.

The chain combines TRBV5-1 with TRBJ2-7; D may be TRBD1 (7 bases). Looked up from germline, CDR1 is SGHRS and CDR2 is YFSETQ. V shed 2 bases and J shed 3 bases, with 12 bases lying between them. The CDR3 has 14 amino acids. This CDR3 is CASSFAGQSYEQYF. CDR3 in DNA: TGCGCCAGCAGCTTTGCGGGACAGAGCTACGAGCAGTACTTC.

The V gene is TRBV6-1, the J gene TRBJ2-7; D possibly corresponds to TRBD1 (6 bases). Trimming left V 5 bases short and J 6 bases short, with 20 bases between. The V gene's germline CDR1 is MNHNS and CDR2 SASEGT. The CDR3 totals 15 residues. This chain's CDR3 is CASSFVTGQAPEQYF. The CDR3, as DNA: TGTGCCAGCAGTTTTGTGACGGGACAAGCCCCCGAGCAGTACTTC.

This clone showed up just a few times. This chain uses TRBV29-1 with TRBJ1-1; D is uncertain. The CDR3 covers 13 residues. The germline V and J ends were trimmed by 7 bases and 4 bases, with 16 bases remaining between them. Germline loops: CDR1 SQVTM, CDR2 ANQGSEA. The CDR3 region is CSGSRTRSTEAFF. The CDR3, as DNA: TGCAGCGGGTCGAGGACCCGGAGCACTGAAGCTTTCTTT.

The CDR3 here is CASSLPPGETQYF. CDR3 DNA sequence: TGTGCCAGCAGTTTACCCCCCGGGGAGACCCAGTACTTC. The chain joins TRBV28 to TRBJ2-5; D not resolved. V was trimmed by 2 bases and J by 5 bases, leaving 9 bases between them. Germline CDR1 is MDHEN and CDR2 is SYDVKM. The CDR3 consists of 13 residues.

V is TRBV6-1 and J is TRBJ1-2; D remains unclear. This CDR3 comprises 13 residues. CDR1 is MNHNS, CDR2 SASEGT, per germline. V was pared by 2 bases and J by 2 bases, with 6 bases between. The CDR3 nucleotides are TGTGCCAGCAGTGAATGGAACAACTATGGCTACACCTTC. It specifies CASSEWNNYGYTF.

The chain has TRBV15 and TRBJ2-4, with 14 bases matching TRBD2. V was clipped by 3 bases and J by 11 bases; unmatched bases: 3. The CDR3 spans 14 residues. Germline V gene data show CDR1 as LNHNV and CDR2 as YYDKDF (reference sequence). The CDR3 sequence is CATSRGLAGVFQYF. CDR3 coding DNA: TGTGCCACCAGCAGGGGACTAGCGGGAGTATTTCAGTACTTC.

The rearrangement joins TRBV5-1 to TRBJ2-3; 11 bases line up with TRBD2. V was pared by 4 bases and J by 2 bases, with 12 bases of the junction left unmatched. The CDR3 loop spans 18 amino acids. Germline values: CDR1 SGHRS, CDR2 YFSETQ. CDR3 nucleotides: TGCGCCAGCAGCCAGGGACTAGCGGCAGCCCCCCCCACAGATACGCAGTATTTT. Protein: CASSQGLAAAPPTDTQYF. Full variable domain (missing parts from reference TRBV5-1 and TRBJ2-3): KAGVTQTPRYLIKTRGQQVTLSCSPISGHRSVSWYQQTPGQGLQFLFEYFSETQRNKGNFPGRFSGRQFSNSRSEMNVSTLELGDSALYLCASSQGLAAAPPTDTQYFGPGTRLTVL.

In its sample, this clone was seen a few times. Other nucleotide sequences in the sample specify the same CDR3. CDR3 DNA: TGTGCCAGCAGCCTCCAAGAGACCCAGTACTTC. Translated: CASSLQETQYF. This rearrangement joins TRBV11-2 to TRBJ2-5; D is unclear. CDR1 is SGHAT, CDR2 FQNNGV, per germline. Trimming left V 5 bases short and J 1 base short, with 2 bases between. The CDR3 extends over 11 amino acids.

J is TRBJ2-2 and V is TRBV7-3; 14 nucleotides match TRBD2. The V and J ends lost 5 bases and 7 bases, in that order; junction bases with no gene match: 6. This CDR3 spans 16 amino acids. Germline V gene data show CDR1 as SGHTA and CDR2 as FQGTGA. CDR3 amino acids: CASSRLAGGRHGELFF. CDR3 bases: TGTGCCAGCAGCCGACTAGCGGGAGGGCGTCACGGGGAGCTGTTTTTT.

The rearrangement uses TRBV2 and TRBJ1-1; D unclear. From germline, CDR1 is SNHLY and CDR2 FYNNEI. The V gene lost 10 bases and the J gene lost 3 bases, with 15 bases spanning the gap. The CDR3 is made up of 13 amino acids. The CDR3 region is CATDVLGYTEAFF. The CDR3 coding sequence is TGTGCCACCGACGTTTTGGGGTACACTGAAGCTTTCTTT.

The chain has TRBV19 and TRBJ2-3; D might be TRBD2 (5 bases). The CDR3 extends over 16 amino acids. The germline gives CDR1 LNHDA, CDR2 SQIVND (reference sequence). Trimming removed 6 bases from V and 1 base from J, with 17 bases in between. CDR3 in amino acids: CASRRLAGGRTDTQYF. CDR3 in DNA: TGTGCCAGTAGAAGGTTGGCGGGCGGGCGCACAGATACGCAGTATTTT.

This clone was found a few times. The chain links TRBV5-1 to TRBJ1-2, with a weak D call TRBD1 (6 bases). The V and J ends lost 4 bases and 4 bases respectively, with 17 bases between them. Germline loops: CDR1 SGHRS, CDR2 YFSETQ. This CDR3 spans 15 amino acids. The CDR3 protein is CASSIGTSESYGYTF. CDR3 in DNA: TGCGCCAGCAGCATTGGGACATCCGAGAGCTATGGCTACACCTTC.

The chain links TRBV6-5 to TRBJ2-5, with a possible D match to TRBD2 (6 bases). The CDR3 runs 13 residues. Germline lookup yields CDR1 MNHEY and CDR2 SVGAGI. Trimming left V 4 bases short and J 5 bases short, with 11 bases between. Here the CDR3 DNA reads TGTGCCAGCAGTTTGATGGGGAGGGAGACCCAGTACTTC. Amino acid sequence: CASSLMGRETQYF.

There are a few counts of this clone. This chain connects TRBV6-1 to TRBJ2-7, with D perhaps given as TRBD1 or TRBD2 (5 bases each). The V end was cut by 4 bases, the J end by 4 bases, with 14 bases between. The CDR3 is 14 amino acids. Germline CDR1 is MNHNS and CDR2 is SASEGT. This CDR3 reads CASSVGGVGYEQYF. The DNA for the CDR3 is TGTGCCAGCAGTGTTGGGGGAGTGGGTTACGAGCAGTACTTC.

This sequence joins TRBV27 and TRBJ2-5, with D tentatively TRBD1 or TRBD2 (5 bases each). This CDR3 region has 14 residues. CDR1 and CDR2 (germline): MNHEY, SMNVEV (reference sequence). V was clipped by 8 bases and J by 7 bases, with 20 bases between them. CDR3 residues: CASCTVPGTVTQYF. The CDR3 DNA follows: TGTGCCAGCTGCACTGTTCCCGGGACGGTGACCCAGTACTTC.

V and J are TRBV30 and TRBJ1-2; D remains ambiguous. V was trimmed by 3 bases and J by 6 bases, leaving 14 bases between them. This CDR3 is built from 13 residues. In germline, CDR1 is GTSNPN, CDR2 SVGIG (reference sequence). CDR3 sequence: CAWSLQRNHGYTF. The CDR3 region has the DNA TGTGCCTGGAGCCTTCAGAGGAACCATGGCTACACCTTC.

The chain uses TRBV4-1 and TRBJ2-7, with D uncertain. From germline, CDR1 is MGHRA and CDR2 YSYEKL. V was clipped by 5 bases and J by 0 bases, with 5 bases between them. There are 12 residues in the CDR3. The CDR3 DNA sequence: TGCGCCAGCAGCTCACTCTCCTACGAGCAGTACTTC. It yields the protein CASSSLSYEQYF.

The V and J genes are TRBV28 and TRBJ1-1; tentative D call: TRBD1 (5 bases). V was shortened by 3 bases and J by 0 bases, with 8 bases between the two germline ends. Looked up from germline, CDR1 is MDHEN and CDR2 is SYDVKM. The CDR3 consists of 14 residues. In nucleotides, the CDR3 is TGTGCCAGCAGTTTCCAGGGCGTGAACACTGAAGCTTTCTTT. This encodes CASSFQGVNTEAFF.

The chain couples TRBV27 to TRBJ1-1; 8 nucleotides agree with TRBD1. Germline CDR1 MNHEY, CDR2 SMNVEV (reference sequence). The trim removed 3 bases at V and 5 bases at J, leaving 14 bases unmatched. The CDR3 has 17 residues. The CDR3 reads CASSLSALVRGLTEAFF. DNA for the CDR3: TGTGCCAGCAGTTTGTCGGCGCTCGTCAGGGGGCTTACTGAAGCTTTCTTT.

The V gene is TRBV28, the J gene TRBJ1-5; a possible D gene is TRBD1 (5 bases). Germline-derived CDR1 and CDR2 are MDHEN and SYDVKM. This CDR3 contains 12 residues. V lost 7 bases to trimming and J lost 6 bases, with 10 bases between them. The CDR3, as DNA: TGTGCCAGCACCTCGGGGGGTCAGCCCCAGCATTTT. Its translation: CASTSGGQPQHF.

The chain recombines TRBV7-3 with TRBJ1-2; possibly TRBD1 for D (6 bases). The CDR3 sequence is 14 residues long. The germline V and J ends were trimmed by 1 base and 2 bases, with 8 bases remaining between them. Germline CDR1 SGHTA, CDR2 FQGTGA. The CDR3, as DNA: TGTGCCAGCAGCTTAAGTGGACAGAACTATGGCTACACCTTC. It codes for CASSLSGQNYGYTF.

The gene calls are TRBV11-3 and TRBJ2-3; no firm D call. The CDR3 consists of 16 residues. Germline V CDR1 and CDR2: SGHNT, YENEEA. V lost 1 base and J lost 1, with 12 bases in between. The CDR3 region is CASSLGEARGTDTQYF. The DNA for the CDR3 is TGTGCCAGCAGCTTAGGCGAGGCTAGGGGCACAGATACGCAGTATTTT.

The rearrangement joins TRBV15 to TRBJ2-7, with D tentatively TRBD1 (5 bases). V lost 0 bases and J lost 4, with 10 bases in between. The germline V gene encodes CDR1 LNHNV and CDR2 YYDKDF (reference sequence). This CDR3 is built from 14 residues. The CDR3 DNA reads TGTGCCACCAGCAGAGATAAGGGGAAATACGAGCAGTACTTC. Amino acid sequence: CATSRDKGKYEQYF. The variable domain in full, with the rest retrieved from reference TRBV15 and TRBJ2-7, is DAMVIQNPRYQVTQFGKPVTLSCSQTLNHNVMYWYQQKSSQAPKLLFHYYDKDFNNEADTPDNFQSRRPNTSFCFLDIRSPGLGDTAMYLCATSRDKGKYEQYFGPGTRLTVT.

V gene TRBV30 combines with J gene TRBJ1-1; D is undetermined. The CDR3 spans 14 residues. The V gene's germline CDR1 is GTSNPN and CDR2 SVGIG (reference sequence). Trimming took 4 bases from V and 0 from J, leaving 12 bases between them. CDR3 DNA: TGTGCCTGGACCCTGGGAGAAATGAACACTGAAGCTTTCTTT. Translating it yields CAWTLGEMNTEAFF. The full variable domain, with the rest looked up from reference TRBV30 and TRBJ1-1, is SQTIHQWPATLVQPVGSPLSLECTVEGTSNPNLYWYRQAAGRGLQLLFYSVGIGQISSEVPQNLSASRPQDRQFILSSKKLLLSDSGFYLCAWTLGEMNTEAFFGQGTRLTVV.

This clone came up a few times. The rearrangement joins TRBV5-4 to TRBJ2-3; TRBD2 aligns across 11 bases. Losses at the gene ends were 4 bases for V and 0 bases for J; bases not matched to a gene: 10. Germline V CDR1 and CDR2: SGHNT, YYREEE (reference sequence). The CDR3 loop spans 18 amino acids. The CDR3 protein is CASSPGTSGARSTDTQYF. The CDR3 DNA reads as TGTGCCAGCAGCCCCGGGACTAGCGGAGCTCGTAGCACAGATACGCAGTATTTT.

This chain uses TRBV15 with TRBJ2-2, with 7 bases that match TRBD1. Germline V gene data show CDR1 as LNHNV and CDR2 as YYDKDF (reference sequence). The trim removed 2 bases at V and 0 bases at J, leaving 3 bases unmatched. The CDR3 loop spans 16 amino acids. The DNA of the CDR3 is TGTGCCACCAGCAGAAACAGGGGAACGAACACCGGGGAGCTGTTTTTT. This encodes CATSRNRGTNTGELFF.

For this clone: Other DNA sequences in this sample translate to the same CDR3. V is TRBV5-1 and J is TRBJ2-7; D remains ambiguous. The CDR3 extends over 14 amino acids. V lost 0 bases and J lost 0, with 7 bases in between. Germline loops: CDR1 SGHRS, CDR2 YFSETQ. The CDR3 sequence is CASSLGQTSYEQYF. CDR3 sequence (DNA): TGCGCCAGCAGCTTGGGGCAGACCTCCTACGAGCAGTACTTC.

This chain links TRBV6-5 with TRBJ2-3, with TRBD2 matching 12 bases. V was pared by 6 bases and J by 4 bases, with 5 bases of the junction left unmatched. The germline V gene encodes CDR1 MNHEY and CDR2 SVGAGI. The CDR3 totals 15 residues. The CDR3 region is CASRHTSGRPDTQYF. CDR3 coding DNA: TGTGCCAGCAGGCACACTAGCGGGAGGCCAGATACGCAGTATTTT.

This clone was picked up a small number of times. The chain employs TRBV11-3 and TRBJ2-5, with unresolved D. The V end was cut by 3 bases, the J end by 2 bases, with 7 bases between. Germline V gives CDR1 SGHNT, CDR2 YENEEA. This CDR3 has 13 residues. The CDR3 nucleotides read TGTGCCAGCAGCTTGATCAGTCAAGAGACCCAGTACTTC. This encodes CASSLISQETQYF.

The chain links TRBV4-1 to TRBJ1-4; 9 bases align to TRBD1. This CDR3 region has 14 residues. V was clipped by 6 bases and J by 6 bases; unmatched bases: 5. Germline V CDR1 and CDR2: MGHRA, YSYEKL. The CDR3 here is CASRHRGRDEKLFF. CDR3 sequence (DNA): TGCGCCAGCAGACACAGGGGGCGGGATGAAAAACTGTTTTTT.

The chain carries TRBV19 and TRBJ2-6, with unresolved D. The CDR3 consists of 16 residues. Trimming cost V 0 bases and J 1 base, with 7 bases left between them. CDR1 and CDR2 from the germline V gene are LNHDA and SQIVND (reference sequence). In nucleotides, the CDR3 is TGTGCCAGTAGTATAGAAGCCCAGTCTGGGGCCAACGTCCTGACTTTC. Translation gives CASSIEAQSGANVLTF.

The genes are TRBV5-4 and TRBJ2-7; TRBD2 matches at 9 bases. Losses at the gene ends were 2 bases for V and 4 bases for J; bases not matched to a gene: 7. CDR3 length equals 15 residues. Germline values: CDR1 SGHNT, CDR2 YYREEE (reference sequence). CDR3: CASSFQAGGVYEQYF. The DNA of the CDR3 is TGTGCCAGCAGCTTTCAAGCGGGAGGTGTGTACGAGCAGTACTTC.